Sequencing of this T cell receptor (beta chain) was carried out in a study of CD8 T cells in ankylosing spondylitis. TCRdb reanalysed the 5' RACE reads using MiXCR and keeps one entry per CDR3 protein. The sample shows 200,000 to 250,000 distinct CDR3 sequences, around a tenth of them seen only once. Study-wide results and caveats: Disease-linked clones were found to be CD8+ and relatively rare in peripheral blood.

This CDR3 comprises 17 residues. Note on this clonotype: Its target is unknown. This may be a read error: a much more frequent sequence differs by one nucleotide.

The chain has TRBV12-3 or TRBV12-4 and TRBJ2-7; TRBD1 is a possible D gene (6 bases). The sequenced sample was blood, either unsorted or a sorted T cell fraction (not recorded which). This sequence originates from a male donor with ankylosing spondylitis or in good health (not recorded which). The CDR3 sequence is CASSLRGLGRGFYAQYF. In DNA, the CDR3 is TGTGCCAGCAGTTTAAGAGGGCTAGGCAGGGGATTCTACGCGCAGTACTTC.